The clone carrying this T cell receptor beta chain showed up just once. What it binds is not known. This record comes from a study of cytomegalovirus exposure and HLA in healthy donors. The table came from immunoSEQ multiplex PCR; TCRdb's copy has only in-frame clones and leaves some out. The data contain about 120,000 clones, 86% of them singletons. Germline loops: CDR1 SGHRS, CDR2 YFSETQ. Deletions cut 6 bases from V and 1 base from J, with 12 bases between. The CDR3 contains 14 residues. Whole-study findings and limits: In the roughly 120 validation repertoires, about 94% of cluster scores exceeded 0, per a later analysis.

The TCR originated in a man between 18 and 35 years old in good health and CMV-seronegative. The chain is built from TRBV5-1 and TRBJ2-3; D possibly corresponds to TRBD2 (6 bases). What was sequenced was PBMCs. CDR3 bases: TGCGCCAGCACCACGGGGGACCGCACAGATACGCAGTATTTT. It translates to CASTTGDRTDTQYF.